A selection of T cell receptor beta chains follows, all from one sample in a study of blood T cell repertoires in COVID-19. Generated by immunoSEQ multiplex PCR, the TCRdb table keeps only in-frame clones and is missing some. Here the sample spans approximately 100,000 clones, more than 75% being singletons. Input material: peripheral blood. These receptors all come from a human donor in a cohort sampled during active COVID-19. Each CDR3 is given with its conserved first and last residue. Each record gives: clone size, J gene, V gene, D gene, CDR3 protein. The D gene is left open where the match is weak. Rows give clone size only sometimes, using once, few, many, or a class for an expanded clone.

.	TRBJ2-1	TRBV5-1	.	CASSPLYGGEQFF
.	TRBJ2-1	TRBV4-3	.	CASSQVPPDGNGNNEQFF
few	TRBJ2-3	TRBV7-9	TRBD2	CASSLLLASGVPDTQYF
.	TRBJ2-2	TRBV5-1	TRBD2	CASSLFALAGSNTGELFF
once	TRBJ2-1	TRBV19	TRBD2	CASALLAGVNNEQFF
.	TRBJ2-3	TRBV14	TRBD2	CASSQDIPGLAGFTQYF
.	TRBJ2-3	TRBV11-2	TRBD1	CASSLTGTGSVNTDTQYF
.	TRBJ2-3	TRBV20-1	.	CSASGRSTDTQYF
.	TRBJ1-2	TRBV30	.	CAWSIIRGLGYTF
.	TRBJ2-7	TRBV3-1/TRBV3-2	TRBD2	CASSQALAGSEQYF
.	TRBJ2-3	TRBV5-1	.	CASSSTSTDTQYF
.	TRBJ2-5	TRBV7-2	TRBD2	CASSLAGLAGETQYF
once	TRBJ2-5	TRBV24-1	.	CATSDPPRQGGETQYF
.	TRBJ2-7	TRBV19	TRBD2	CASSISGRAYEQYF
.	TRBJ2-3	TRBV20-1	TRBD2	CSASGTSGRSADTQYF
once	TRBJ2-7	TRBV2	TRBD2	CAIGGLAGDYEQYF
.	TRBJ1-1	TRBV9	.	CASSDTSGAAFF
.	TRBJ2-1	TRBV9	TRBD2	CASSGGTSGNEQFF
.	TRBJ1-1	TRBV15	TRBD1	CATSSGGTGTEAFF
once	TRBJ2-7	TRBV30	TRBD2	CAWSLRRLASNSYEQYF
.	TRBJ2-1	TRBV5-1	.	CASSLGGLSYNEQFF
.	TRBJ1-2	TRBV20-1	TRBD1	CSASAGTGLPNYGYTF
.	TRBJ2-5	TRBV7-8	.	CASRSDTLPQETQYF
.	TRBJ2-2	TRBV4-2	TRBD2	CASSQEGAGDPGELFF
few	TRBJ2-7	TRBV27	TRBD2	CASSASGTYEQYF
.	TRBJ1-1	TRBV6-4	TRBD1	CASSDVPGGYTEAFF
.	TRBJ2-1	TRBV3-1/TRBV3-2	.	CASRARNEQFF
.	TRBJ2-3	TRBV6-2/TRBV6-3	TRBD1	CASSYSRDSGRDTQYF
.	TRBJ2-7	TRBV20-1	TRBD2	CSATLAGEQYF
.	TRBJ2-5	TRBV7-3	.	CASSRQNQETQYF
.	TRBJ2-1	TRBV25-1	TRBD2	CASSEMNREGLDQFF
.	TRBJ2-3	TRBV9	TRBD1	CASSKTGTGYTDTQYF
.	TRBJ2-7	TRBV5-1	.	CASSGVGQAYEQYF
.	TRBJ1-5	TRBV24-1	TRBD1	CATMGQGYNQPQHF